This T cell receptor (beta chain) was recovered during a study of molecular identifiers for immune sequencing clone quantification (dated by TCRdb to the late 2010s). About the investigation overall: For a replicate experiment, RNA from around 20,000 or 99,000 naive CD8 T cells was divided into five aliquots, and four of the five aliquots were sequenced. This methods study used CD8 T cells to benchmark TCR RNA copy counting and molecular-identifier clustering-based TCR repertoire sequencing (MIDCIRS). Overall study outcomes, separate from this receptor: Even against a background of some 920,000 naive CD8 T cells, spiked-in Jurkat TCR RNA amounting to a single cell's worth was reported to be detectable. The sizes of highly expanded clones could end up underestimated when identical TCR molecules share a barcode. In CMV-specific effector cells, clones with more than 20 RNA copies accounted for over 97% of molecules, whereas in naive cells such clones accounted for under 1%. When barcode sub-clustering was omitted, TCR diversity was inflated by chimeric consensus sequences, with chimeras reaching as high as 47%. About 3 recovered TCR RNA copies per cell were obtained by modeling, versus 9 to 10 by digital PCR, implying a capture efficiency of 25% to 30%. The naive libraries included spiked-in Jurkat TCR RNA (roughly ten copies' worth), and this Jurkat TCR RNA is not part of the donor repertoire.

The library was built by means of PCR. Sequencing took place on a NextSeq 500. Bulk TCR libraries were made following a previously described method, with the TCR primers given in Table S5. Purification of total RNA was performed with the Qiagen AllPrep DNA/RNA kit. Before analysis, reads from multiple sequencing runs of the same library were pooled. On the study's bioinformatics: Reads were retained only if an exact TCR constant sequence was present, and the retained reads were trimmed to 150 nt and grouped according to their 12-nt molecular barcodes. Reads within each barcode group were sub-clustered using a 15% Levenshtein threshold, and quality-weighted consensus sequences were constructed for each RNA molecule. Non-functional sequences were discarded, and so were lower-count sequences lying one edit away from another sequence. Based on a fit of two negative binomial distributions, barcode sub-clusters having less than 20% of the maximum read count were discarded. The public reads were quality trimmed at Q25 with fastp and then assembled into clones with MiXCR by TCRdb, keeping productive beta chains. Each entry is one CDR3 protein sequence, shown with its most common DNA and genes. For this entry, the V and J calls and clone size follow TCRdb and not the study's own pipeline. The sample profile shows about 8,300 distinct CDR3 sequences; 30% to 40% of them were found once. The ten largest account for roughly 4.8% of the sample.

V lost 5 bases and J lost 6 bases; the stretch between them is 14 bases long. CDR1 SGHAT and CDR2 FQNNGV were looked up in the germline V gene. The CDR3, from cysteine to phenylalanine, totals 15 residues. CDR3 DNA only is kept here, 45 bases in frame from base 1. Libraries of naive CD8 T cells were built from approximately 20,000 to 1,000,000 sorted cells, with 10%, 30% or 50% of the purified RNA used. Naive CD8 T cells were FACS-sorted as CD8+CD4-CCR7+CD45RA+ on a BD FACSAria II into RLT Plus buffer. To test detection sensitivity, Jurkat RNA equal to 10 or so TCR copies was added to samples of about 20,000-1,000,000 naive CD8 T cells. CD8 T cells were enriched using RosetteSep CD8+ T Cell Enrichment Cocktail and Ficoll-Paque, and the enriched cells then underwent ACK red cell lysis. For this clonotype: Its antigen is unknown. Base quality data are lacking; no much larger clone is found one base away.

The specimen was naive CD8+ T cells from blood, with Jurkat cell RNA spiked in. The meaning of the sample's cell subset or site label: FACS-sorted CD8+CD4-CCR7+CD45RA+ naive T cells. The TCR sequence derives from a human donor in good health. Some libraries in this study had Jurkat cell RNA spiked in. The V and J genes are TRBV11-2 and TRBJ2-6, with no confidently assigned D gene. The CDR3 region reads CASSQSASMANVLTF. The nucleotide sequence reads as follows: TGTGCCAGCAGCCAATCGGCTTCGATGGCCAACGTCCTGACTTTC.